The TCR beta chain described here comes from a study of T cells after posttransplantation cyclophosphamide. Busulfan-fludarabine conditioning, marrow transplant, and cyclophosphamide on days +3 and +4 were administered. This clone is categorized as medium-sized (0.01 to 0.1%). Method: immunoSEQ multiplex PCR; TCRdb's copy keeps in-frame clones and lacks some. In total the sample includes approximately 5,400 clones, none of them seen once. This sample comprised PBMCs, obtained after allogeneic stem cell transplant with posttransplant cyclophosphamide. This receptor was identified in a female patient in her 30s who received an allogeneic stem cell transplant from an unrelated donor, was CMV-positive, and had acute and chronic GVHD. The T cells may partly be graft donor cells.

This CDR3 is CASSLGLAGPQYF. The CDR3 coding sequence is TGTGCCAGCAGCTTAGGACTAGCGGGACCTCAGTACTTC. This rearrangement joins TRBV13 to TRBJ2-7; TRBD2 agrees at 10 bases. The CDR3 runs to 13 residues. Unmatched junction bases numbered 3, after V lost 0 bases and J lost 10 bases. Germline-derived CDR1 and CDR2 are PRHDT and FYEKMQ (reference sequence). The variable domain in full, completed from reference TRBV13 and TRBJ2-7, reads AAGVIQSPRHLIKEKRETATLKCYPIPRHDTVYWYQQGPGQDPQFLISFYEKMQSDKGSIPDRFSAQQFSDYHSELNMSSLELGDSALYFCASSLGLAGPQYFGPGTRLTVT.